This T cell receptor beta chain derives from a study of blood T cells in healthy people across ages. Study conclusions and caveats: Across the age range, TCR beta diversity per million T cells fell in a roughly linear way.

Germline CDR1 SGHAT, CDR2 FQNNGV. The J segment lost 5 bases and the V segment lost 2 bases, leaving 18 bases of the junction unmatched. The CDR3 has 18 residues. Combining a sample-barcoded 5' primer with a J-beta primer mix, a second PCR ran for roughly 6 to 11 cycles. TCRdb re-derived calls from the 5' RACE reads in MiXCR, one entry per CDR3 protein. There are 750,000 to 950,000 distinct CDR3 sequences in the sample; about 48% occur only once, and roughly 40% lies in the top ten. There were healthy Caucasian individuals from Russia, aged roughly 6 to 100, serving as donors. Per sample, at least 6 micrograms of total RNA were extracted. On this clonotype: The antigen is undetermined.

The source material was blood. The source is an elderly man in good health. The J gene is TRBJ2-7, the V gene TRBV11-2, with TRBD1 matching 7 bases. CDR3 DNA: TGTGCCAGCAGCTTACCGAGTAAGAGGGGGCGGTTTTACAACGAGCAGTACTTC. Translated, it gives CASSLPSKRGRFYNEQYF. Drawing the rest from reference TRBV11-2 and TRBJ2-7, the complete variable domain is EAGVAQSPRYKIIEKRQSVAFWCNPISGHATLYWYQQILGQGPKLLIQFQNNGVVDDSQLPKDRFSAERLKGVDSTLKIQPAKLEDSAVYLCASSLPSKRGRFYNEQYFGPGTRLTVT.